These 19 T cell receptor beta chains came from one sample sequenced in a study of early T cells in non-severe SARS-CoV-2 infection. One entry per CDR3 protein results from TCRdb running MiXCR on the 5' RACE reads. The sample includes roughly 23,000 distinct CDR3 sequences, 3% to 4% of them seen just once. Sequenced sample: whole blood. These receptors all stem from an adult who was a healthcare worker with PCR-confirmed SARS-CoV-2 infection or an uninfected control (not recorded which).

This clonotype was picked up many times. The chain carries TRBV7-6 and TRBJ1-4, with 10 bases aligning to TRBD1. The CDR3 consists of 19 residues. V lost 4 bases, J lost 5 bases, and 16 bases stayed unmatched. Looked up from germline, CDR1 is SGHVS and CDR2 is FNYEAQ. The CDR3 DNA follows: TGTGCCAGCAGCTCCACCGACAGGGGGCATGGGTCGAAAAATGAAAAACTGTTTTTT. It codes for CASSSTDRGHGSKNEKLFF.

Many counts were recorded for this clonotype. The CDR3 DNA reads TGCGCCAGCAGCCAATCGGGGGGAGGATCAGATACGCAGTATTTT. Translation: CASSQSGGGSDTQYF. J is TRBJ2-3 and V is TRBV4-1; 7 bases match TRBD2. CDR1 and CDR2 from the germline V gene are MGHRA and YSYEKL. CDR3 size: 15 residues. V was clipped by 2 bases and J by 4 bases; unmatched bases: 6.

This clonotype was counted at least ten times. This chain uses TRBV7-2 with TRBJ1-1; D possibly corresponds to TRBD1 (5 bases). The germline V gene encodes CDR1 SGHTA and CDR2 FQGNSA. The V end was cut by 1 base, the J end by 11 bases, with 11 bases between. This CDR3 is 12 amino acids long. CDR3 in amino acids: CASSLDKGRAFF. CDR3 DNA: TGTGCCAGCAGCTTAGATAAGGGGCGGGCTTTCTTT.

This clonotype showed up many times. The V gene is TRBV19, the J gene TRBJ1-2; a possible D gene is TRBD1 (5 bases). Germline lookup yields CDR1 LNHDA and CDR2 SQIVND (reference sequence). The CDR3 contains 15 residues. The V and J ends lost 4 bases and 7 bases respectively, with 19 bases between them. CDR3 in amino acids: CASSTPGPQGFGYTF. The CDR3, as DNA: TGTGCCAGTAGTACACCCGGGCCCCAGGGATTTGGCTACACCTTC. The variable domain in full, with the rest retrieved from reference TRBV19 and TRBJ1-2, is DGGITQSPKYLFRKEGQNVTLSCEQNLNHDAMYWYRQDPGQGLRLIYYSQIVNDFQKGDIAEGYSVSREKKESFPLTVTSAQKNPTAFYLCASSTPGPQGFGYTFGSGTRLTVV.

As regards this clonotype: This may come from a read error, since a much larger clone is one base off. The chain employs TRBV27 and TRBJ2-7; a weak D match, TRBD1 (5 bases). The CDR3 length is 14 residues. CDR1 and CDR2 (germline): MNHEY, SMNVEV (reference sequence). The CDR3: CGSSLGWGKDEQYF. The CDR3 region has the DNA TGTGGCAGCAGTTTAGGGTGGGGCAAAGACGAGCAGTACTTC.

The DNA of the CDR3 is TGTGCCAGCAGCCCGTTTCCGGGACAGGCCGAAGCTTTCTTT. Protein sequence: CASSPFPGQAEAFF. This chain joins TRBV7-6 and TRBJ1-1; 8 nucleotides align to TRBD1. The germline CDR1 and CDR2 sequences are SGHVS and FNYEAQ. There are 14 residues in the CDR3. After removal of 5 bases from V and 8 bases from J, the junction contained 10 bases not matched to a gene.

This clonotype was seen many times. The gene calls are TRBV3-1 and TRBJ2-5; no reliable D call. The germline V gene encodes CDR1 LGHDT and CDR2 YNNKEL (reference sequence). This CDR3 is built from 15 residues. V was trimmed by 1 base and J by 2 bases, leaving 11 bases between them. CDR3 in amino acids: CASSQGPTRQETQYF. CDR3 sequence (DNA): TGTGCCAGCAGCCAAGGGCCGACCCGACAAGAGACCCAGTACTTC.

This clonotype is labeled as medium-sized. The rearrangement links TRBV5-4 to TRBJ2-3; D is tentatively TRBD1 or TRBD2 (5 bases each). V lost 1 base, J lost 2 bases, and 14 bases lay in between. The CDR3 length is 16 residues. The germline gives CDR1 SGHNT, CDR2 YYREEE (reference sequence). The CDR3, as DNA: TGTGCCAGCAGCTTGCTTTCCGGGACCCTCACAGATACGCAGTATTTT. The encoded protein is CASSLLSGTLTDTQYF.

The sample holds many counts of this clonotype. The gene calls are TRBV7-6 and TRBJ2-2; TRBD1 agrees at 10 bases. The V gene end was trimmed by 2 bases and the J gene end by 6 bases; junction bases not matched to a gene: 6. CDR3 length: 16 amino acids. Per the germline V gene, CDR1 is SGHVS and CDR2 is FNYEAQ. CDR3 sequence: CASSLQGTGEAGELFF. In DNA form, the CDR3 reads TGTGCCAGCAGCTTACAGGGGACAGGGGAGGCCGGGGAGCTGTTTTTT.

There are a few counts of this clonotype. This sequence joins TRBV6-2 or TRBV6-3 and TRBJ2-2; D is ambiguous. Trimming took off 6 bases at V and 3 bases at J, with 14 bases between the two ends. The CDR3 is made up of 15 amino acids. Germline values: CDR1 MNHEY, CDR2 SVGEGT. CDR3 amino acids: CASRGNGADTGELFF. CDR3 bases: TGTGCCAGCAGGGGAAACGGCGCCGACACCGGGGAGCTGTTTTTT.

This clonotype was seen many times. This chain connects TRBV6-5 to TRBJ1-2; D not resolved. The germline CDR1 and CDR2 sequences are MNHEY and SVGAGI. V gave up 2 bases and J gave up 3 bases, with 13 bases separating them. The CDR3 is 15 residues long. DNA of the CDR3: TGTGCCAGCAGTTACAGGGATGGCCGCCACTATGGCTACACCTTC. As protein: CASSYRDGRHYGYTF.

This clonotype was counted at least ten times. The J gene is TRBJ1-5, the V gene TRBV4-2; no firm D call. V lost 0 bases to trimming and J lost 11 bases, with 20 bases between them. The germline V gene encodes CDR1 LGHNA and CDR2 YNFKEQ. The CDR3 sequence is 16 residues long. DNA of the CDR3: TGTGCCAGCAGCCAAGATTTGGGCGAAGTCCGATCAGCCCAGCATTTT. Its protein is CASSQDLGEVRSAQHF.

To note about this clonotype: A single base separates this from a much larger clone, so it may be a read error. CDR3 sequence reads: CASSVGGSYNEQFF. CDR3 nucleotides: TGTGCCAGCAGCGTAGGAGGGTCCTACAATGAGCAGTTCTTC. The chain couples TRBV9 to TRBJ2-1, with D possibly matching TRBD2 (5 bases). The CDR3 sequence is 14 residues long. Germline V gene sequence: CDR1 SGDLS, CDR2 YYNGEE. V was trimmed by 0 bases and J by 1 base, leaving 5 bases between them.

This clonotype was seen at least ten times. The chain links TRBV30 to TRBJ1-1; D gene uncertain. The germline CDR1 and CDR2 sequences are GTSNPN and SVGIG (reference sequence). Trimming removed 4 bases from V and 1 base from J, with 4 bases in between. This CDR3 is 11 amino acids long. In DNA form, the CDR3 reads TGTGCCTGGAAGTGGAACACTGAAGCTTTCTTT. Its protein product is CAWKWNTEAFF.

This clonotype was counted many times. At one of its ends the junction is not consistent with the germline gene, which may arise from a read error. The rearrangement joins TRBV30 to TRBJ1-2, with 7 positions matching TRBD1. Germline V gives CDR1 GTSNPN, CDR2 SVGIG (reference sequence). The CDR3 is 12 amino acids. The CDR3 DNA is TGTGCCTGGGATACCGGGACAGTCTCGCGCTACTTC. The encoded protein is CAWDTGTVSRYF.

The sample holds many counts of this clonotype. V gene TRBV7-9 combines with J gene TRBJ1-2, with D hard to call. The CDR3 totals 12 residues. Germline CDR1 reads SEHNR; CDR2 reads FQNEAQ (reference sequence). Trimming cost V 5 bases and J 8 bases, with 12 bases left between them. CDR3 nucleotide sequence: TGTGCCAGCAGCCCCGACCTAGGCGGCTACACCTTC. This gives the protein CASSPDLGGYTF.

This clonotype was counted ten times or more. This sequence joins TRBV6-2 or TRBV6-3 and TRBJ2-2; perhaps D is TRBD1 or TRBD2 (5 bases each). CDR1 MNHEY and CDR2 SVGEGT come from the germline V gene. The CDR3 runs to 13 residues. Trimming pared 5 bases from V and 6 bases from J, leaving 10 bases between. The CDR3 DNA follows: TGTGCCAGCAGTCCTAGGGGACCCGGGGAGCTGTTTTTT. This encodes CASSPRGPGELFF.

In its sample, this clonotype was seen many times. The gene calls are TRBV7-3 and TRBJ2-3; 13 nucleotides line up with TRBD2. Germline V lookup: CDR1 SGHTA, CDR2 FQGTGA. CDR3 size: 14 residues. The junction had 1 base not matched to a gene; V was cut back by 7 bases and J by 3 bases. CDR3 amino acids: CASKTSGGTDTQYF. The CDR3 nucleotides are TGTGCCAGCAAGACTAGCGGGGGGACAGATACGCAGTATTTT.

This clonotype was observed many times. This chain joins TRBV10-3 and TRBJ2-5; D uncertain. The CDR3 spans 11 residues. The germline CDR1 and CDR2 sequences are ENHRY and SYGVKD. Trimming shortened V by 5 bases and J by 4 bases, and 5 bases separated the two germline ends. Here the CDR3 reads CAISPGETQYF. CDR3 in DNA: TGTGCCATCAGTCCGGGAGAGACCCAGTACTTC.